This TCR beta chain stems from a study of blood T cell repertoires in COVID-19. About the study: The analysed material was cDNA or gDNA that came from T cells, B-cell-depleted T cells, or PBMCs.

Measured with immunoSEQ multiplex PCR; TCRdb has only the in-frame clones, and not every one. The sample has around 100,000 clones, roughly 87% seen once. The germline gives CDR1 SGHTA, CDR2 FQGNSA. This CDR3 has 15 amino acids. Trimming removed 0 bases at V and 3 bases at J, with 9 bases between. The chain links TRBV7-2 to TRBJ2-1, with D perhaps TRBD2 (5 bases). The origin of this receptor is a woman of 80 years or more with acute or convalescent COVID-19. The sequencing sample was made of peripheral blood. The CDR3 spells CASSLARTLYNEQFF. CDR3 sequence (DNA): TGTGCCAGCAGCTTAGCGAGGACTCTCTACAATGAGCAGTTCTTC.